Below, 19 T cell receptor beta chains from the same sample are listed, as sequenced in a study of cytomegalovirus exposure and HLA in healthy donors. Primers for the PCR totalled 60 Vbeta and 13 Jbeta. Using immunoSEQ multiplex PCR, the repertoire was profiled, and TCRdb retains in-frame clones only, with some absent. The data show about 120,000 clones, 75% to 90% seen once. Sequencing input: PBMCs. These receptors all come from a man younger than 45 in good health and CMV-seropositive.

CDR3 DNA: TGTGCCAGCAGCTCGGGACAGGAGAGTCAAGAGACCCAGTACTTC. Its protein product is CASSSGQESQETQYF. The J gene is TRBJ2-5, the V gene TRBV5-8; 8 bases fit TRBD1. This CDR3 spans 15 amino acids. Trimming removed 3 bases from V and 2 bases from J; junction bases left unmatched: 6. Germline assignment: CDR1 SGHTS and CDR2 YDEGEE.

CDR3 nucleotides: TGTGCCTGGAGTGTACTTGGGACAGGCGATAACACTGAAGCTTTCTTT. Its translation is CAWSVLGTGDNTEAFF. This chain joins TRBV30 and TRBJ1-1, with TRBD1 matching over 8 bases. In germline, CDR1 is GTSNPN, CDR2 SVGIG (reference sequence). Losses at the gene ends were 0 bases for V and 2 bases for J; bases not matched to a gene: 8. This CDR3 spans 16 amino acids.

The gene calls are TRBV6-5 and TRBJ1-1, with D maybe TRBD1 (5 bases). Trimming removed 7 bases from V and 1 base from J, with 13 bases in between. Germline V gives CDR1 MNHEY, CDR2 SVGAGI. The CDR3 extends over 14 amino acids. CDR3: CASNMVGGNTEAFF. CDR3 nucleotides: TGTGCCAGCAATATGGTCGGGGGGAACACTGAAGCTTTCTTT.

This clone has just a few counts. This chain links TRBV2 with TRBJ2-2; 7 bases are shared with TRBD2. There are 15 residues in the CDR3. The ends lost 1 base at V and 5 bases at J; junction bases unmatched: 4. From germline, CDR1 is SNHLY and CDR2 FYNNEI. Here the CDR3 reads CASSEEGRGTGELFF. The CDR3, as DNA: TGTGCCAGCAGTGAAGAGGGGCGGGGGACCGGGGAGCTGTTTTTT.

This chain uses TRBV11-3 with TRBJ2-2; a possible D gene is TRBD2 (5 bases). V lost 3 bases, J lost 5 bases, and 10 bases lay in between. The CDR3 length is 14 residues. Germline assignment: CDR1 SGHNT and CDR2 YENEEA. CDR3: CASSFLTGTGELFF. For the CDR3, the DNA is TGTGCCAGCAGCTTCCTGACGGGGACCGGGGAGCTGTTTTTT. The full variable domain, completed using reference TRBV11-3 and TRBJ2-2, is EAGVVQSPRYKIIEKKQPVAFWCNPISGHNTLYWYLQNLGQGPELLIRYENEEAVDDSQLPKDRFSAERLKGVDSTLKIQPAELGDSAVYLCASSFLTGTGELFFGEGSRLTVL.

V is TRBV2 and J is TRBJ2-7; TRBD2 aligns across 8 bases. V shed 6 bases and J 3 bases; nucleotides not matched to a gene: 10. The CDR3 contains 15 residues. CDR1 is SNHLY, CDR2 FYNNEI, per germline. The CDR3 bases are TGTGCCAGCAGCCGCCCGGGGGCGGGGGGCTACGAGCAGTACTTC. This encodes CASSRPGAGGYEQYF.

V and J are TRBV25-1 and TRBJ1-2; D is uncertain. The ends were cut back, 5 bases at V and 2 bases at J, with 12 bases in the middle. There are 14 residues in the CDR3. From germline, CDR1 is MGHDK and CDR2 SYGVNS. Here the CDR3 reads CASSPAGRNYGYTF. CDR3 in DNA: TGTGCCAGCAGTCCAGCGGGGAGAAACTATGGCTACACCTTC.

The chain employs TRBV9 and TRBJ2-3; a possible D gene is TRBD2 (7 bases). Per germline, CDR1 SGDLS and CDR2 YYNGEE. The CDR3 length is 15 residues. V dropped 6 bases and J dropped 6 bases, with 20 bases sitting between them. DNA of the CDR3: TGTGCCAGCACCCTAAGGGGGGGGGCAAAGGATACGCAGTATTTT. The encoded protein is CASTLRGGAKDTQYF.

The chain combines TRBV12-5 with TRBJ2-3; D is unresolved. The CDR3 spans 14 residues. Germline V CDR1 and CDR2: LGHNT, FRNRAP. Trimming stripped 5 bases from V and 0 bases from J, with 9 bases between. CDR3: CASGAGLSTDTQYF. The CDR3 DNA sequence: TGTGCTAGTGGTGCCGGTCTGAGCACAGATACGCAGTATTTT.

The rearrangement links TRBV5-6 to TRBJ1-5, with a tentative D call TRBD1 (5 bases). V was pared by 4 bases and J by 7 bases, with 12 bases between. Germline V gives CDR1 SGHDT, CDR2 YYEEEE. The CDR3 runs to 13 residues. The CDR3 nucleotides are TGTGCCAGCAGCCCTCAGGGCATCCAGCCCCAGCATTTT. Its translation: CASSPQGIQPQHF. Based on the CDR3 plus reference TRBV5-6 and TRBJ1-5, the full variable domain is DAGVTQSPTHLIKTRGQQVTLRCSPKSGHDTVSWYQQALGQGPQFIFQYYEEEERQRGNFPDRFSGHQFPNYSSELNVNALLLGDSALYLCASSPQGIQPQHFGDGTRLSIL.

The chain uses TRBV5-1 and TRBJ2-7; D unresolved. The CDR3 contains 14 residues. Trimming shortened V by 2 bases and J by 6 bases, and 15 bases separated the two germline ends. Germline CDR1 is SGHRS and CDR2 is YFSETQ. The CDR3 bases are TGCGCCAGCAGCTTAAACGACAATTCCCTCGAGCAGTACTTC. Translation: CASSLNDNSLEQYF. Full variable domain (missing parts from reference TRBV5-1 and TRBJ2-7): KAGVTQTPRYLIKTRGQQVTLSCSPISGHRSVSWYQQTPGQGLQFLFEYFSETQRNKGNFPGRFSGRQFSNSRSEMNVSTLELGDSALYLCASSLNDNSLEQYFGPGTRLTVT.

This chain joins TRBV20-1 and TRBJ1-2; possibly TRBD1 for D (5 bases). Trimming took 4 bases from V and 7 from J, leaving 10 bases between them. CDR3 length: 11 amino acids. Germline CDR1 is DFQATT and CDR2 is SNEGSKA (reference sequence). This chain's CDR3 is CSAKQGLGYTF. The CDR3 nucleotides read TGCAGTGCTAAGCAGGGTCTTGGCTACACCTTC.

The chain combines TRBV2 with TRBJ2-4; the D gene is possibly TRBD2 (7 bases). The V gene's germline CDR1 is SNHLY and CDR2 FYNNEI. Between the trimmed V and J ends, which lost 2 bases and 8 bases, there was a span of 25 bases. The CDR3 length is 18 residues. The CDR3 sequence is CASSEKGTVGGRRDIQYF. The CDR3, as DNA: TGTGCCAGCAGTGAAAAGGGTACGGTCGGGGGGCGAAGAGACATTCAGTACTTC.

The genes are TRBV5-6 and TRBJ1-5, with 7 positions matching TRBD1. The V gene's germline CDR1 is SGHDT and CDR2 YYEEEE. This CDR3 is 15 amino acids long. V lost 4 bases to trimming and J lost 7 bases; unmatched junction nucleotides: 11. CDR3 sequence (DNA): TGTGCCAGCAGCCCAGGCCCAGGGGGAAGGCAGCCCCAGCATTTT. Translating gives CASSPGPGGRQPQHF. Looking up the rest from reference TRBV5-6 and TRBJ1-5 gives the full variable domain: DAGVTQSPTHLIKTRGQQVTLRCSPKSGHDTVSWYQQALGQGPQFIFQYYEEEERQRGNFPDRFSGHQFPNYSSELNVNALLLGDSALYLCASSPGPGGRQPQHFGDGTRLSIL.

The rearrangement uses TRBV7-3 and TRBJ2-3; D perhaps matches TRBD1 (6 bases). The CDR3 runs to 14 residues. The V end lost 3 bases, the J end lost 6 bases, and 13 bases lay between the germline ends. CDR1 SGHTA and CDR2 FQGTGA come from the germline V gene. CDR3 in amino acids: CASSFTGLEDTQYF. Here the CDR3 DNA reads TGTGCCAGCAGCTTTACAGGGTTGGAGGATACGCAGTATTTT.

The gene calls are TRBV6-5 and TRBJ1-4; 7 bases are a match to TRBD1. Germline V lookup: CDR1 MNHEY, CDR2 SVGAGI. The CDR3 is made up of 15 amino acids. V lost 7 bases and J lost 5; bases outside the gene matches: 10. The CDR3 DNA follows: TGTGCCAGCACCCCTACCGACAGGGTCAATGAAAAACTGTTTTTT. It encodes CASTPTDRVNEKLFF.

The chain uses TRBV11-3 and TRBJ2-1, with TRBD1 matching 7 bases. Germline loops: CDR1 SGHNT, CDR2 YENEEA. The CDR3 is made up of 12 amino acids. V lost 1 base and J lost 11; bases outside the gene matches: 2. For the CDR3, the DNA is TGTGCCAGCAGCTTAGGACAGGGTCAGCAGTTCTTC. It codes for CASSLGQGQQFF. Supplemented by reference TRBV11-3 and TRBJ2-1, the full variable domain reads EAGVVQSPRYKIIEKKQPVAFWCNPISGHNTLYWYLQNLGQGPELLIRYENEEAVDDSQLPKDRFSAERLKGVDSTLKIQPAELGDSAVYLCASSLGQGQQFFGPGTRLTVL.

This clone has just a few counts. The rearrangement joins TRBV29-1 to TRBJ1-1, with 9 bases aligning to TRBD1. This CDR3 is 14 amino acids long. In germline, CDR1 is SQVTM, CDR2 ANQGSEA. The junction had 5 bases not matched to a gene; V was cut back by 5 bases and J by 1 base. The CDR3 nucleotides are TGCAGCGTTCGACTGACAGGGGGGAACACTGAAGCTTTCTTT. It yields the protein CSVRLTGGNTEAFF.

The chain has TRBV19 and TRBJ1-2; D unclear. V was shortened by 3 bases and J by 4 bases, with 12 bases between the two germline ends. The germline V gene encodes CDR1 LNHDA and CDR2 SQIVND (reference sequence). The CDR3 sequence is 14 residues long. Here the CDR3 reads CASSINREFYGYTF. Here the CDR3 DNA reads TGTGCCAGTAGTATCAATCGGGAATTCTATGGCTACACCTTC. Based on the CDR3 plus reference TRBV19 and TRBJ1-2, the full variable domain is DGGITQSPKYLFRKEGQNVTLSCEQNLNHDAMYWYRQDPGQGLRLIYYSQIVNDFQKGDIAEGYSVSREKKESFPLTVTSAQKNPTAFYLCASSINREFYGYTFGSGTRLTVV.